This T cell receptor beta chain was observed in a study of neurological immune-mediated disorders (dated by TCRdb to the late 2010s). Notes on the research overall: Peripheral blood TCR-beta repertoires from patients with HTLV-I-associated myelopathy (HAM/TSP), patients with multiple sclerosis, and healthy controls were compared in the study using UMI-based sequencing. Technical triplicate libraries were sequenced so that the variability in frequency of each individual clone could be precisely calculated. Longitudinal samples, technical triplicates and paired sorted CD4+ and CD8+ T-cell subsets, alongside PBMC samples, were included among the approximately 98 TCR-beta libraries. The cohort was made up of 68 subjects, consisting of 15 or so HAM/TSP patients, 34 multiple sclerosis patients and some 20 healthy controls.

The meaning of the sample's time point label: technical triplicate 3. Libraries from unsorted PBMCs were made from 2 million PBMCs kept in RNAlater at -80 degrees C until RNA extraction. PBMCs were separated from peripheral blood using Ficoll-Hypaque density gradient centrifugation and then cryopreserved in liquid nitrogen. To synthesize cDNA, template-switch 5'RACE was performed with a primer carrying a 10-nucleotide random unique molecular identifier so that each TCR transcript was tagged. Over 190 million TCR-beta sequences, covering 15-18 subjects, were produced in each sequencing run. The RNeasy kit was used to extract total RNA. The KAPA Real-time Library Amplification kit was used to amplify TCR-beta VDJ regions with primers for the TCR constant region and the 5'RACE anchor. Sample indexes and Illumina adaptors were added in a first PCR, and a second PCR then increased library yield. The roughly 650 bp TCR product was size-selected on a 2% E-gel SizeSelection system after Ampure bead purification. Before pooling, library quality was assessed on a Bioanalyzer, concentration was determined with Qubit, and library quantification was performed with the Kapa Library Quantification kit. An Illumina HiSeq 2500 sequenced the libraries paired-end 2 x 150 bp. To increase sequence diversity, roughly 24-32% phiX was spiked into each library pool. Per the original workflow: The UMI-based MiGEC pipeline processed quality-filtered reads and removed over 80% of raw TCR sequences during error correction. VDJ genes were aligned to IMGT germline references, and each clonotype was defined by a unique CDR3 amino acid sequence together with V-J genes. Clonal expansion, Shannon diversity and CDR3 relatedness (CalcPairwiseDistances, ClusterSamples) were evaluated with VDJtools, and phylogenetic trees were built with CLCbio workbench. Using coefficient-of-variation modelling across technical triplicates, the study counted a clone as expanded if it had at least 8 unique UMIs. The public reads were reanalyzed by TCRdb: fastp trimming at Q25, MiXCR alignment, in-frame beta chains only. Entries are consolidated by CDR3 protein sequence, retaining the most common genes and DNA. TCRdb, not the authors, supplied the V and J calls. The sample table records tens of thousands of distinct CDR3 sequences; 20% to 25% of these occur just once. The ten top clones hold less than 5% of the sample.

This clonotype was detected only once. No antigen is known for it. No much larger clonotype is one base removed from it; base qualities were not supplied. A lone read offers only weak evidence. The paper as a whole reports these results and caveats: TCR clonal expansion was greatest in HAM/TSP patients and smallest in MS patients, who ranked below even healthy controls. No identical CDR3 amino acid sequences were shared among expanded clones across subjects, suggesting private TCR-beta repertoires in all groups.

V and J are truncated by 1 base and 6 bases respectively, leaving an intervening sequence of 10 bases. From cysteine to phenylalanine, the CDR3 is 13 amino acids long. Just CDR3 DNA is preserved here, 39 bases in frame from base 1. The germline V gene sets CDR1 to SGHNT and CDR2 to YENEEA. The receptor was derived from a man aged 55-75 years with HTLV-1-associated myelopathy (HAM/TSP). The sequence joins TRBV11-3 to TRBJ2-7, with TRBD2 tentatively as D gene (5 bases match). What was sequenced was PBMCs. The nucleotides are TGTGCCAGCAGCTTAGCGGGAAGTTCCGAGCAGTACTTC. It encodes CASSLAGSSEQYF.